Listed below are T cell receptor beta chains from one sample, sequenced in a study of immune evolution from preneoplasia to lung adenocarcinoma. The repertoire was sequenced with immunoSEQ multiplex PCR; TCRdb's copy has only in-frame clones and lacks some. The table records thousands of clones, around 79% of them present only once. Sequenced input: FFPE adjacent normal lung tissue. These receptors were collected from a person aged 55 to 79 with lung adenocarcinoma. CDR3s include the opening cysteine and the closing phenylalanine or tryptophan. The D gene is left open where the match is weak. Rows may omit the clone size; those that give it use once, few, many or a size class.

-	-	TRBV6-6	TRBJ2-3	CASSYEFNTDTQYF	TGTGCCAGCAGTTATGAGTTTAACACAGATACGCAGTATTTT
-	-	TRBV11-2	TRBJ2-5	CASSPRTGQETQYF	TGTGCCAGCAGCCCCCGCACAGGCCAAGAGACCCAGTACTTC
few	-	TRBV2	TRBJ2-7	CASKSRFGSYEQYF	TGTGCCAGCAAAAGTAGGTTTGGATCCTACGAGCAGTACTTC
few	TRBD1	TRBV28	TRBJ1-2	CASSPATGGPYGYTF	TGTGCCAGCAGCCCCGCGACAGGGGGTCCCTATGGCTACACCTTC
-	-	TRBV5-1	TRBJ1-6	CASSLAGGESPLHF	TGCGCCAGCAGCTTGGCCGGGGGGGAATCACCCCTCCACTTT
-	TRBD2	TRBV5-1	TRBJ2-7	CASRPGTSGRAESYEQYF	TGCGCCAGCAGACCCGGGACTAGCGGGAGGGCCGAATCCTACGAGCAGTACTTC
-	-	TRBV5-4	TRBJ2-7	CASSFGGTDYEQYF	TGTGCCAGCAGCTTTGGGGGAACGGACTACGAGCAGTACTTC
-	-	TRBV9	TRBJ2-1	CASSVESSGAYNEQFF	TGTGCCAGCAGCGTAGAGAGTAGTGGCGCGTACAATGAGCAGTTCTTC
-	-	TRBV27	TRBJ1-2	CASSPVFWGYTF	TGTGCCAGCAGTCCCGTGTTTTGGGGCTACACCTTC
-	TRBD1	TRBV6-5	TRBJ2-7	CASSRQGEGYEQYF	TGTGCCAGCAGTAGACAGGGTGAAGGTTACGAGCAGTACTTC
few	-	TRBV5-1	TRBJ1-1	CASSSRTANTEAFF	TGCGCCAGCAGCTCGAGGACAGCGAACACTGAAGCTTTCTTT
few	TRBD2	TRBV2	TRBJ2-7	CASSEALRTRDYEQYF	TGTGCCAGCAGTGAAGCGCTTAGGACTAGAGACTACGAGCAGTACTTC
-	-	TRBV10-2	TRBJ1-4	CASSEAAEEKLFF	TGCGCCAGCAGTGAAGCAGCGGAAGAAAAACTGTTTTTT
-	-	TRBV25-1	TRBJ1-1	CASSDSRRLLNTEAFF	TGTGCCAGCAGTGATTCCAGGCGACTATTGAACACTGAAGCTTTCTTT
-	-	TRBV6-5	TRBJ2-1	CASRASYNEQFF	TGTGCCTCCCGAGCCTCCTACAATGAGCAGTTCTTC
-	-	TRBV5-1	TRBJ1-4	CASSLNSISEKLFF	TGCGCCAGCAGCTTGAACAGCATTTCTGAAAAACTGTTTTTT
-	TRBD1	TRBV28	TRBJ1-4	CASSPMFYPGQGTEKLFF	TGTGCCAGCAGTCCCATGTTCTACCCGGGACAGGGTACTGAAAAACTGTTTTTT